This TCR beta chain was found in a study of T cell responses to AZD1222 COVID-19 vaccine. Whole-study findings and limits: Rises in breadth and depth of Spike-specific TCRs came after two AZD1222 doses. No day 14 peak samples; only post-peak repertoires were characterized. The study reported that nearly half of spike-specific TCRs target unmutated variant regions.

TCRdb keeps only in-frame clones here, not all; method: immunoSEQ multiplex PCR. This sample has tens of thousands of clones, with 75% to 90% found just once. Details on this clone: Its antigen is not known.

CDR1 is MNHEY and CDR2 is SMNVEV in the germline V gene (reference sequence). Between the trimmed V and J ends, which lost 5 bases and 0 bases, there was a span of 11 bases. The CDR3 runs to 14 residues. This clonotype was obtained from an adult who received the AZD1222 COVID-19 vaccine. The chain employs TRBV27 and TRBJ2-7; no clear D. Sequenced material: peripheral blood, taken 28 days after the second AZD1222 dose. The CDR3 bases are TGTGCCAGCAGTGAGAAATCCCCCTCCTACGAGCAGTACTTC. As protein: CASSEKSPSYEQYF.